These T cell receptor beta chains were read from a single sample in a study of shared clonotypes between healthy human individuals. Repertoires were generated with immunoSEQ multiplex PCR, while TCRdb's copy carries only in-frame clones and drops some. The sample contains more than 400,000 clones, around four fifths of which appear only once. Sequences were obtained from PBMCs. The receptor set was obtained from a woman in her 40s in good health. Some clones in this sample may be carry-over from other donors' samples. CDR3s include the opening cysteine and the closing phenylalanine or tryptophan.

length	V	J	CDR3
18	TRBV27	TRBJ2-2	CASRIFGVGTGDTGELFF
14	TRBV21-1	TRBJ2-5	CASRGGRAGETQYF
13	TRBV30	TRBJ1-5	CAWGVRFNQPQHF
14	TRBV6-5	TRBJ1-1	CASSPNHLSTEAFF
13	TRBV28	TRBJ1-2	CASSLGQNYGYTF
17	TRBV4-1	TRBJ2-3	CASSRSYTSGSTDTQYF
15	TRBV28	TRBJ2-6	CASSSGASGANVLTF
15	TRBV7-2	TRBJ1-1	CASSRGSVRNTEAFF
18	TRBV28	TRBJ2-1	CASSPPSGISLAGNEQFF
15	TRBV28	TRBJ2-5	CASSAPRGGEETQYF
16	TRBV28	TRBJ1-5	CASSTPRTGEYQPQHF
16	TRBV19	TRBJ2-7	CASSMSGTGSPNVQYF
15	TRBV2	TRBJ2-7	CASSTNPGGVYEQYF
16	TRBV4-2	TRBJ2-1	CASSHQLAGADNEQFF
16	TRBV5-1	TRBJ2-1	CASSLSRLALGNEQFF
14	TRBV6-5	TRBJ1-5	CASSSRQGYQPQHF
16	TRBV27	TRBJ2-1	CASSYSILAGGVEQFF
12	TRBV28	TRBJ1-2	CASRSRDYGYTF
13	TRBV19	TRBJ1-2	CASSIRQDNGYTF
15	TRBV7-2	TRBJ1-3	CASSLQIRSGNTIYF
11	TRBV29-1	TRBJ1-4	CSVTVGEKLFF
14	TRBV9	TRBJ2-7	CASSATSGSYEQYF
18	TRBV4-2	TRBJ2-2	CASSQGSGLALNTGELFF
15	TRBV7-2	TRBJ1-2	CASSQQSTGGYGYTF
15	TRBV7-2	TRBJ2-5	CASSLGAGTQETQYF
15	TRBV9	TRBJ2-2	CASSPQRERVGELFF
14	TRBV28	TRBJ1-1	CASIAQGKDTEAFF
15	TRBV7-9	TRBJ1-6	CASSPREASSSPLHF
14	TRBV29-1	TRBJ2-7	CSGTTGYPSYEQYF
14	TRBV4-2	TRBJ2-3	CASSQEAGADTQYF
14	TRBV27	TRBJ2-7	CASRTSLYSYEQYF
15	TRBV4-2	TRBJ1-1	CASSQDPTGTAMAFF
17	TRBV10-3	TRBJ2-3	CAISEPTSGRAVDTQYF